These 29 T cell receptor beta chains originate from one sample sequenced in a study of blood T cell repertoires in COVID-19. TCRdb's table, derived via immunoSEQ multiplex PCR, lists solely in-frame clones and lacks some. The data show 250,000 or so clones, with approximately 89% seen just once and around 3.2% held by the top ten. The sequenced material came from PBMCs or T cells enriched from blood (not recorded which). The receptors were sampled from a woman between 35 and 50 years old who had been exposed to COVID-19.

Ten or more counts support this clone. V and J are TRBV19 and TRBJ2-7, with 10 bases matching TRBD2. The CDR3 is 16 residues long. Per germline, CDR1 LNHDA and CDR2 SQIVND (reference sequence). Germline trimming cut 8 bases from V and 1 base from J; bases unmatched to any gene: 11. The CDR3 DNA reads as TGTGCCAGTTCGCCGCGTGGACTAGCGGTATCCTACGAGCAGTACTTC. Its translation is CASSPRGLAVSYEQYF.

This chain uses TRBV2 with TRBJ2-1, with D possibly being TRBD2 (6 bases). V dropped 3 bases and J dropped 7 bases, with 13 bases sitting between them. CDR3 length equals 14 residues. The germline CDR1 and CDR2 sequences are SNHLY and FYNNEI. The CDR3 spells CASSDGTHGNEQFF. The CDR3 DNA is TGTGCCAGCAGTGATGGGACTCACGGAAATGAGCAGTTCTTC.

The chain joins TRBV24-1 to TRBJ1-1; D might be TRBD1 (5 bases). This CDR3 contains 13 residues. CDR1 is KGHDR, CDR2 SFDVKD, per germline. Trimming removed 3 bases at V and 6 bases at J, with 10 bases between. The CDR3 loop is CATSDPGLPEAFF. The CDR3 DNA reads as TGTGCCACCAGTGATCCGGGACTTCCTGAAGCTTTCTTT.

V is TRBV4-3 and J is TRBJ1-2; 9 bases fit TRBD1. The CDR3 runs 15 residues. Germline V gives CDR1 LGHNA, CDR2 YSLEER. V shed 2 bases and J 8 bases; nucleotides not matched to a gene: 9. CDR3 DNA: TGCGCCAGCAGCCAACCTCGCACAGGGGGCTGGGGCTACACCTTC. Protein: CASSQPRTGGWGYTF.

The J gene is TRBJ1-6, the V gene TRBV3-1 (or the pseudogene TRBV3-2); TRBD1 is a possible D gene (5 bases). Germline values: CDR1 LGHDT, CDR2 YNNKEL (reference sequence). The germline V and J ends were trimmed by 4 bases and 10 bases, with 17 bases remaining between them. This CDR3 is built from 15 residues. For the CDR3, the DNA is TGTGCCAGCAGCCGCCGGTCGGGGGTAGGGTCACCCCTCCACTTT. Encoded protein: CASSRRSGVGSPLHF.

The rearrangement links TRBV5-4 to TRBJ2-1; TRBD1 is a possible D gene (5 bases). This CDR3 is built from 13 residues. The V end lost 2 bases, the J end lost 14 bases, and 17 bases lay between the germline ends. The germline V gene has CDR1 SGHNT and CDR2 YYREEE (reference sequence). In DNA form, the CDR3 reads TGTGCCAGCAGCTTTCCGGACAAGTCGGGTGAGTTCTTC. It encodes CASSFPDKSGEFF.

Here the CDR3 DNA reads TGTGCCAGCAGTCCATTTAGTCCGACAAGGATTGCTTTCTTT. Its protein product is CASSPFSPTRIAFF. This chain joins TRBV25-1 and TRBJ1-1, with D unclear. V shed 5 bases and J shed 11 bases, with 21 bases lying between them. The CDR3 spans 14 residues. CDR1 and CDR2 from the germline V gene are MGHDK and SYGVNS.

This sequence joins TRBV4-3 and TRBJ1-2; D is uncertain. V was pared by 0 bases and J by 4 bases, with 15 bases between. Germline CDR1 and CDR2: LGHNA and YSLEER. This CDR3 comprises 16 residues. CDR3 DNA: TGCGCCAGCAGCCAAGATGCCAGCGGGTGGGGCTATGGCTACACCTTC. Translating it yields CASSQDASGWGYGYTF.

With respect to this clone: Other DNA sequences within the sample encode an identical CDR3. This chain links TRBV7-3 with TRBJ2-2; no firm D call. Germline V gene data show CDR1 as SGHTA and CDR2 as FQGTGA. The V end lost 5 bases, the J end lost 5 bases, and 6 bases lay between the germline ends. The CDR3 covers 12 residues. CDR3 amino acids: CASSLVTGELFF. CDR3 bases: TGTGCCAGCAGCCTCGTGACCGGGGAGCTGTTTTTT. Full variable domain (outside the CDR3, taken from reference TRBV7-3 and TRBJ2-2): GAGVSQTPSNKVTEKGKYVELRCDPISGHTALYWYRQSLGQGPEFLIYFQGTGAADDSGLPNDRFFAVRPEGSVSTLKIQRTERGDSAVYLCASSLVTGELFFGEGSRLTVL.

Points on this clone: Within the sample, other DNA sequences also encode this same CDR3. CDR3 region: CASSQDTGSGNTIYF. In DNA form, the CDR3 reads TGCGCCAGCAGCCAAGATACCGGCTCTGGAAACACCATATATTTT. This chain uses TRBV4-1 with TRBJ1-3; D unclear. From germline, CDR1 is MGHRA and CDR2 YSYEKL. V was clipped by 0 bases and J by 0 bases, with 6 bases between them. This CDR3 has 15 residues.

This rearrangement joins TRBV3-1 (or the pseudogene TRBV3-2) to TRBJ2-1; TRBD2 matches 7 bases. The CDR3 sequence is 16 residues long. Germline V gene data show CDR1 as LGHDT and CDR2 as YNNKEL (reference sequence). V shed 0 bases, J shed 10 bases, and the junction held 12 bases outside the gene matches. In DNA form, the CDR3 reads TGTGCCAGCAGCCAAGAGGCTCAGTGGGCTAGCGGAGAGCAGTTCTTC. Translating gives CASSQEAQWASGEQFF.

The J gene is TRBJ1-1, the V gene TRBV27; TRBD1 is a possible D gene (6 bases). Germline V gives CDR1 MNHEY, CDR2 SMNVEV (reference sequence). The ends were cut back, 6 bases at V and 4 bases at J, with 15 bases in the middle. There are 14 residues in the CDR3. The CDR3 loop reads CASRATGRGTEAFF. As DNA, the CDR3 is TGTGCCAGCAGGGCGACAGGCAGGGGCACTGAAGCTTTCTTT.

The V call is TRBV9, the J call TRBJ1-2; unclear D gene. The V gene lost 3 bases and the J gene lost 0 bases, with 6 bases spanning the gap. The germline CDR1 and CDR2 sequences are SGDLS and YYNGEE. The CDR3 spans 13 residues. The CDR3 region has the DNA TGTGCCAGCAGCGCACCAGCTAACTATGGCTACACCTTC. Translation gives CASSAPANYGYTF.

The rearrangement links TRBV7-2 to TRBJ2-1; 11 bases are shared with TRBD2. The CDR3 runs to 15 residues. The germline gives CDR1 SGHTA, CDR2 FQGNSA. J lost 8 bases, V lost 5 bases, and 8 bases had no gene match. In nucleotides, the CDR3 is TGTGCCAGCAGCCCCGGAATAGCGGGAGGGGATGAGCAGTTCTTC. Translating gives CASSPGIAGGDEQFF.

This chain links TRBV19 with TRBJ1-4, with 8 bases fitting TRBD1. CDR3 length: 16 residues. V lost 5 bases to trimming and J lost 3 bases; unmatched junction nucleotides: 8. Germline V CDR1 and CDR2: LNHDA, SQIVND (reference sequence). The CDR3 sequence: CASSPPGQGPNEKLFF. The CDR3 DNA is TGTGCCAGTAGTCCCCCTGGACAGGGCCCTAATGAAAAACTGTTTTTT.

The chain has TRBV5-6 and TRBJ2-1, with D possibly matching TRBD1 (5 bases). V was shortened by 2 bases and J by 9 bases, with 15 bases between the two germline ends. CDR1 is SGHDT and CDR2 is YYEEEE in the germline V gene. CDR3 length equals 14 residues. CDR3 sequence reads: CASSFIRGSSEQFF. Written as DNA, the CDR3 is TGTGCCAGCAGCTTTATAAGGGGCTCAAGTGAGCAGTTCTTC.

This clone has just one count. The CDR3 coding sequence is TGTGCCTGGAGTGTAGGGGGAAAGAACACTGAAGCTTTCTTT. This encodes CAWSVGGKNTEAFF. The chain recombines TRBV30 with TRBJ1-1; a possible D gene is TRBD1 (6 bases). CDR3 size: 14 residues. The V gene's germline CDR1 is GTSNPN and CDR2 SVGIG (reference sequence). Trimming removed 0 bases at V and 1 base at J, with 9 bases between.

The count of this clone is one. The chain employs TRBV21-1 and TRBJ2-5; TRBD1, the table's D call, lacks a check against the DNA. TRBV21-1 has pseudogene status. The CDR3 is made up of 18 amino acids. Here the CDR3 reads CASSKLDRWVERRETQYF. The CDR3 DNA reads as TGTGCCAGCAGCAAACTGGACAGGTGGGTCGAGAGGAGGGAGACCCAGTACTTC.

This sequence joins TRBV29-1 and TRBJ2-5; tentatively, D is TRBD2 (5 bases). The CDR3 loop spans 16 amino acids. Trimming left V 0 bases short and J 2 bases short, with 16 bases between. CDR1 is SQVTM and CDR2 is ANQGSEA in the germline V gene. CDR3 sequence reads: CSVEDMATTEQETQYF. The CDR3 bases are TGCAGCGTTGAAGACATGGCGACTACCGAACAAGAGACCCAGTACTTC.

The chain combines TRBV28 with TRBJ2-5; 11 bases match TRBD1. This CDR3 contains 15 residues. In germline, CDR1 is MDHEN, CDR2 SYDVKM. V gave up 5 bases and J gave up 4 bases; unmatched junction bases: 6. In DNA, the CDR3 is TGTGCCAGCAGTCCAGGGGGACAGGGGGGAGAGACCCAGTACTTC. It yields the protein CASSPGGQGGETQYF.

The genes are TRBV18 and TRBJ2-6; a weak D match, TRBD1 (5 bases). The germline CDR1 and CDR2 sequences are KGHSH and LQKENI. This CDR3 has 19 amino acids. Trimming pared 5 bases from V and 0 bases from J, leaving 20 bases between. This CDR3 is CASSSMLTGHSSGANVLTF. Here the CDR3 DNA reads TGTGCCAGCTCATCTATGCTAACAGGACACTCCTCTGGGGCCAACGTCCTGACTTTC.

The rearrangement joins TRBV11-2 to TRBJ2-1, with 8 bases fitting TRBD2. Germline CDR1 and CDR2: SGHAT and FQNNGV. With 4 bases clipped from V and 5 bases from J, the junction kept 7 bases outside the gene matches. The CDR3 has 15 residues. The CDR3 DNA follows: TGTGCCAGCAGCTACCTAGCGGGTTGGAACAATGAGCAGTTCTTC. It is translated as CASSYLAGWNNEQFF. The full variable domain, completed using reference TRBV11-2 and TRBJ2-1, is EAGVAQSPRYKIIEKRQSVAFWCNPISGHATLYWYQQILGQGPKLLIQFQNNGVVDDSQLPKDRFSAERLKGVDSTLKIQPAKLEDSAVYLCASSYLAGWNNEQFFGPGTRLTVL.

The V and J genes are TRBV15 and TRBJ2-1; 15 nucleotides match TRBD2. The CDR3 sequence is 19 residues long. The junction had 7 bases not matched to a gene; V was cut back by 0 bases and J by 4 bases. Germline V gene data show CDR1 as LNHNV and CDR2 as YYDKDF (reference sequence). CDR3 DNA sequence: TGTGCCACCAGCAGAGATGGGACTAGCGGGAGGAGAGGGTACAATGAGCAGTTCTTC. Its translation: CATSRDGTSGRRGYNEQFF. Drawing the rest from reference TRBV15 and TRBJ2-1, the complete variable domain is DAMVIQNPRYQVTQFGKPVTLSCSQTLNHNVMYWYQQKSSQAPKLLFHYYDKDFNNEADTPDNFQSRRPNTSFCFLDIRSPGLGDTAMYLCATSRDGTSGRRGYNEQFFGPGTRLTVL.

This clone has a single count. The chain is built from TRBV21-1 and TRBJ1-6. TRBV21-1 is a pseudogene. CDR3 length: 16 amino acids. Written as DNA, the CDR3 is TGTGCCAGCAGCAAGGCCGGGGTTTACTATAATTCACCCCTCCACTTT. It is translated as CASSKAGVYYNSPLHF.

A note on this clone: The junction departs from the called germline gene at one end, perhaps through a read error. The V call is TRBV5-1, the J call TRBJ1-1; D might be TRBD1 (5 bases). Germline CDR1 reads SGHRS; CDR2 reads YFSETQ. The CDR3 sequence is 15 residues long. The CDR3 sequence is CASSLGQGRNTEAFF. The CDR3 DNA sequence: TGTGCCAGCAGCTTGGGTCAGGGCAGGAACACTGAAGCTTTCTTT. Combining the CDR3 with reference TRBV5-1 and TRBJ1-1 gives the whole variable domain KAGVTQTPRYLIKTRGQQVTLSCSPISGHRSVSWYQQTPGQGLQFLFEYFSETQRNKGNFPGRFSGRQFSNSRSEMNVSTLELGDSALYLCASSLGQGRNTEAFFGQGTRLTVV.

The chain links TRBV6-2 or TRBV6-3 to TRBJ2-7; no clear D gene. This CDR3 has 14 amino acids. The V end was cut by 5 bases, the J end by 0 bases, with 11 bases between. The germline CDR1 and CDR2 sequences are MNHEY and SVGEGT. The CDR3 DNA reads as TGTGCCAGCAGTCCCCTCCGTTCCTCCTACGAGCAGTACTTC. Residues: CASSPLRSSYEQYF.

This chain uses TRBV12-3 or TRBV12-4 with TRBJ2-7; TRBD1 agrees at 7 bases. V lost 6 bases and J lost 2; bases outside the gene matches: 4. The CDR3 runs 13 residues. This chain's CDR3 is CASRTTGTYEQYF. As DNA, the CDR3 is TGTGCCAGCAGAACGACAGGGACCTACGAGCAGTACTTC.

J is TRBJ1-4 and V is TRBV27; no definite D call. Germline values: CDR1 MNHEY, CDR2 SMNVEV (reference sequence). CDR3 length: 16 residues. The germline V and J ends were trimmed by 2 bases and 8 bases, with 18 bases remaining between them. CDR3 residues: CASSLGYRGSGEKLFF. In DNA form, the CDR3 reads TGTGCCAGCAGTTTAGGTTATCGAGGGTCCGGCGAAAAACTGTTTTTT.

The V gene is TRBV5-4, the J gene TRBJ2-5; TRBD2 matches 11 bases. V trimming: 10 bases; J trimming: 5 bases; junction bases outside the gene matches: 10. Looked up from germline, CDR1 is SGHNT and CDR2 is YYREEE (reference sequence). The CDR3 totals 14 residues. CDR3 nucleotides: TGTGCCGGTAGGGTACTAGCGGGAGATGAGACCCAGTACTTC. It yields the protein CAGRVLAGDETQYF.